This T cell receptor beta chain was identified in a study of cytomegalovirus exposure and HLA in healthy donors. Whole-study results and caveats: Rare sequences made up most TCRs, while some public TCRs were found in many donors. The study put 160 or so TCR beta chains on its list as cytomegalovirus-associated. The tendency of first-cohort TCR clusters to co-occur in the 120 validation repertoires was the finding of a later analysis.

The method was immunoSEQ multiplex PCR; TCRdb's version includes in-frame clones alone and lacks a portion of them. The repertoire holds more than 200,000 clones, with about 90% as singletons. Concerning this clone itself: Its antigen is unknown.

Per the germline V gene, CDR1 is SNHLY and CDR2 is FYNNEI. The CDR3 is 13 amino acids. V dropped 2 bases and J dropped 7 bases, with 11 bases sitting between them. The receptor comes from a man aged 18 to 30 in good health and CMV-seropositive. The rearrangement uses TRBV2 and TRBJ1-2; D call uncertain. Sequenced input: PBMCs. The CDR3 DNA sequence: TGTGCCAGCAGTGAAATCGGTCCCACTGGCTACACCTTC. Translating it yields CASSEIGPTGYTF.